This T cell receptor beta chain is from a study of cytomegalovirus exposure and HLA in healthy donors. About the research overall: Out of 150 million to 200 million T cells, an earlier analysis found 117 million unique TCR beta sequences in total.

This CDR3 has 14 amino acids. Between the trimmed V and J ends, which lost 4 bases and 6 bases, there was a span of 16 bases. The germline V gene encodes CDR1 ENHRY and CDR2 SYGVKD. With respect to this clone: Its specificity is not known.

Researchers ran the PCR with 60 Vbeta and 13 Jbeta primers. TCRdb's table, derived via immunoSEQ multiplex PCR, lists solely in-frame clones and lacks some. The repertoire holds 150,000 or so clones, 60% to 80% seen once, with around 1% in the top ten. General study findings and limits: Reported results showed that the classifier diagnosed cytomegalovirus status with high specificity and sensitivity. In a later analysis, HLA-associated beta chains showed higher expansion and lower generation probabilities than comparable chains.

This TCR came from a woman in her fifties or sixties in good health and CMV-seropositive. Specimen: PBMCs. This rearrangement joins TRBV10-3 to TRBJ2-7; a weak D match, TRBD2 (6 bases). The CDR3, as DNA: TGTGCCATCAGTGCAGTTAGCGGCCGGTCCGAGCAGTACTTC. This translates into CAISAVSGRSEQYF.